Shown below are 5 T cell receptor beta chains from a single sample sequenced in a study of beta chain features in type 1 diabetes listed by TCRdb under 2018. The full study reports these points: In all four CD4+ subsets, TCRB CDR3 length was moderately but significantly shorter in type 1 diabetes patients.

Their antigen targets remain unknown. The method was the immunoSEQ multiplex PCR assay. The High Capacity cDNA Reverse Transcription Kit was used to reverse transcribe all of the isolated RNA, meaning that expressed TCRB transcripts were what got sequenced. Here the immuneACCESS table is served through TCRdb, limited to in-frame sequences with V and J called. Missing clones are a known gap in these copies; in checked studies unresolved V genes cover under half, and the rest lacks a known reason. The sample table lists around 690,000 clones, 9.5% to 15% of them with a count of one. The ten largest clonotypes hold around 0.12% of the sample. The source material was naive CD4+ T cells from blood. According to the study, the label for this sample's cell subset or site signals: true naive CD4+ T cells. The receptors were sampled from a man aged 25-40 years with type 1 diabetes.

This clone has a handful of counts. The chain couples TRBV9 to TRBJ2-3, with 10 positions matching TRBD2. Germline V gene lookup returns CDR1 SGDLS and CDR2 YYNGEE. V was pared by 2 bases and J by 5 bases, with 11 bases of the junction left unmatched. The CDR3 sequence is 17 residues long. CDR3 loop: CASSVTGSGGPQDTQYF. CDR3 DNA sequence: TGTGCCAGCAGCGTTACCGGTAGCGGGGGGCCACAAGATACGCAGTATTTT.

In this sample, this clone turned up a few times. The V gene is TRBV4-2, the J gene TRBJ2-2, with unresolved D. CDR3 size: 14 residues. V gave up 0 bases and J gave up 8 bases, with 10 bases separating them. Germline values: CDR1 LGHNA, CDR2 YNFKEQ. CDR3 in DNA: TGTGCCAGCAGCCAAGACGCCCTTGGGGGGGAGCTGTTTTTT. Encoded protein: CASSQDALGGELFF.

V and J are TRBV7-2 and TRBJ2-5; 10 positions match TRBD2. Losses at the gene ends were 9 bases for V and 5 bases for J; bases not matched to a gene: 12. CDR3 size: 15 residues. Germline CDR1 is SGHTA and CDR2 is FQGNSA. As DNA, the CDR3 is TGTGCCAGTACGGGGCTAGCGGGGGTTGAGGAGACCCAGTACTTC. Translation: CASTGLAGVEETQYF.

This clone was counted between two and nine times. This sequence joins TRBV5-1 and TRBJ1-2; TRBD1 matches 11 bases. Germline V CDR1 and CDR2: SGHRS, YFSETQ. The trim removed 4 bases at V and 6 bases at J, leaving 8 bases unmatched. The CDR3 runs to 15 residues. The CDR3 coding sequence is TGCGCCAGCAGCCCACCGGGACAGGGGGGAAATGGCTACACCTTC. It specifies CASSPPGQGGNGYTF.

The chain uses TRBV5-6 and TRBJ2-3, with D unresolved. The CDR3 consists of 14 residues. The germline CDR1 and CDR2 sequences are SGHDT and YYEEEE. V was pared by 0 bases and J by 0 bases, with 5 bases between. The CDR3 loop is CASSLGGSTDTQYF. The CDR3 nucleotides read TGTGCCAGCAGCTTGGGGGGTAGCACAGATACGCAGTATTTT.